Here is one T cell receptor beta chain with its context. CDR1 is MNHEY, CDR2 SMNVEV, per germline (reference sequence). CDR3 length: 15 amino acids. The junction had 9 bases not matched to a gene; V was cut back by 4 bases and J by 8 bases. This sample was included in a study of blood T cell repertoires in COVID-19. How the authors handled the data: By means of reference gene primer amplification, nucleated cell counts were estimated. Method: immunoSEQ multiplex PCR; TCRdb's copy keeps in-frame clones and lacks some. That table furnishes V, J and clone size, whereas the DNA furnished D and trimming. The sample contains approximately 160,000 clones, 90% of which appear only once.

This clonotype was sampled from a man aged 55-75 years with active or convalescent COVID-19. The chain is built from TRBV27 and TRBJ2-1; 9 nucleotides line up with TRBD2. Sequencing input: peripheral blood. The CDR3 sequence is CASSSGLAKAHEQFF. The DNA for the CDR3 is TGTGCCAGCAGTTCGGGACTAGCTAAGGCGCATGAGCAGTTCTTC.